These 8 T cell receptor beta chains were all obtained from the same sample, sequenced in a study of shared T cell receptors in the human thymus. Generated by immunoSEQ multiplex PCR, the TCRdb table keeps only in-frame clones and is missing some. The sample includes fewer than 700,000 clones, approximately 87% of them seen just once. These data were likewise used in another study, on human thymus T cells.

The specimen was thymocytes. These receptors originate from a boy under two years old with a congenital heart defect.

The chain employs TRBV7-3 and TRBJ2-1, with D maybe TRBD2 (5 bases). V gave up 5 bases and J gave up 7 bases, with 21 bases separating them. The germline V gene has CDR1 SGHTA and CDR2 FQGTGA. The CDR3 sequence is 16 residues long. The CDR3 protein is CASSDGPGNLGNEQFF. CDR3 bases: TGTGCCAGCAGCGATGGCCCGGGAAATCTGGGGAATGAGCAGTTCTTC.

The CDR3 region has the DNA TGTGCCAGCAGTTTGGCTAGCGGGACTCGGGAGCAGTACTTC. As protein: CASSLASGTREQYF. The V and J genes are TRBV27 and TRBJ2-5; 9 bases agree with TRBD2. Germline lookup yields CDR1 MNHEY and CDR2 SMNVEV (reference sequence). The ends lost 3 bases at V and 11 bases at J; junction bases unmatched: 10. The CDR3 spans 14 residues.

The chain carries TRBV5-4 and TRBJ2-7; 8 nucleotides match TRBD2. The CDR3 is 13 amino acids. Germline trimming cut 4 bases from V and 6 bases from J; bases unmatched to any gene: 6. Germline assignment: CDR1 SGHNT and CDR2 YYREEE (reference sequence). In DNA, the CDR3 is TGTGCCAGCAGCAACGGGAGGGGTTCCGAGCAGTACTTC. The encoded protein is CASSNGRGSEQYF.

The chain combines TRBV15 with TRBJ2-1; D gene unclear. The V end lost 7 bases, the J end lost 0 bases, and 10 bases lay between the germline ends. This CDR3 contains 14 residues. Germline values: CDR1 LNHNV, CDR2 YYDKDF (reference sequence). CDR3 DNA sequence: TGTGCCACCACCAGGTTCAGCTCCTACAATGAGCAGTTCTTC. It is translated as CATTRFSSYNEQFF.

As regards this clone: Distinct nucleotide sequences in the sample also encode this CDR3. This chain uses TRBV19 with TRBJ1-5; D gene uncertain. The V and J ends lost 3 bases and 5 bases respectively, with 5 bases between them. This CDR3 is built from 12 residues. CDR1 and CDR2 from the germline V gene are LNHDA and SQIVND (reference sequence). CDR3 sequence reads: CASSISDQPQHF. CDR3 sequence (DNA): TGTGCCAGTAGTATTTCTGATCAGCCCCAGCATTTT.

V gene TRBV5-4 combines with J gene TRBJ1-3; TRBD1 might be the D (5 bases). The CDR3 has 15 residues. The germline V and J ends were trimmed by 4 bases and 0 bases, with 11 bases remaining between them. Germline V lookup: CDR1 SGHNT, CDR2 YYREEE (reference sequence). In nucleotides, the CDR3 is TGTGCCAGCAGCCCGGACATCCTCTCTGGAAACACCATATATTTT. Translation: CASSPDILSGNTIYF.

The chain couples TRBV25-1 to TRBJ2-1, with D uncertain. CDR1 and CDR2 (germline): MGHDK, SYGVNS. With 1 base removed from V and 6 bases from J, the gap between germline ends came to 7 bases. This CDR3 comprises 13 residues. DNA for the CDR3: TGTGCCAGCAGTGAATCACGGGTCAATGAGCAGTTCTTC. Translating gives CASSESRVNEQFF.

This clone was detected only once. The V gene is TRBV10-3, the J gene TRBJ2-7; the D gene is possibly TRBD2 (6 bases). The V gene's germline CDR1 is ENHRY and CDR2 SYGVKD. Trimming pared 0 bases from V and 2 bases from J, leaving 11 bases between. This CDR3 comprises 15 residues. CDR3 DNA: TGTGCCATCAGTGAGTCGACGCGGGAACCCTACGAGCAGTACTTC. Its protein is CAISESTREPYEQYF.